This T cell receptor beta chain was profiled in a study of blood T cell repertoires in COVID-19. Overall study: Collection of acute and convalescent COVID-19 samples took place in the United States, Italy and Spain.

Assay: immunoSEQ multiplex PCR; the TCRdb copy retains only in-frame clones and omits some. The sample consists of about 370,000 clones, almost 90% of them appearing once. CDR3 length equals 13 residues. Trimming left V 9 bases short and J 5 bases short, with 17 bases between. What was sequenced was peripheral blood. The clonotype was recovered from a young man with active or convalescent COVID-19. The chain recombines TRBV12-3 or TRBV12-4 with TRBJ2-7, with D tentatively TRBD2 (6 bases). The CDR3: CASNGLLYDEQYF. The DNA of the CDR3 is TGTGCCAGTAATGGACTACTTTACGACGAGCAGTACTTC.